These T cell receptor beta chains were read from a single sample in a study of blood T cell repertoires in COVID-19. Repertoires were generated with immunoSEQ multiplex PCR, while TCRdb's copy carries only in-frame clones and drops some. This table has 23,000 or so clones, under 90% appearing once. The sequenced sample consisted of peripheral blood. The source of these receptors is a man aged 65 to 79 with acute or convalescent COVID-19. The CDR3 runs from the conserved cysteine through the conserved F or W. D genes are given only for firm matches. Only some rows state a clone size, as once, few, many or a class for expanded clones.

clone_size	v_call	j_call	d_call	cdr3_nt	cdr3_aa
NA	TRBV20-1	TRBJ2-1	TRBD2	TGCAGTGCTAGTTCGAGCGGGAGCCGTGAGCAGTTCTTC	CSASSSGSREQFF
NA	TRBV3-1/TRBV3-2	TRBJ1-3	NA	TGTGCCAGCAGCTCCGGGGGATCCTGGGACACCATATATTTT	CASSSGGSWDTIYF
NA	TRBV25-1	TRBJ1-2	NA	TGTGCCAGCAGTGCCCTCCGGGGAGGTGGCTACACCTTC	CASSALRGGGYTF
NA	TRBV18	TRBJ2-3	NA	TGTGCCAGCTCACCACCGGGGGCCACAGATACGCAGTATTTT	CASSPPGATDTQYF
NA	TRBV25-1	TRBJ1-2	NA	TGTGCCAGCAGTGACCCCACGGGCTATGGCTACACCTTC	CASSDPTGYGYTF
NA	TRBV12-5	TRBJ1-3	NA	TGTGCTAGTGGTTTGGCAGCGGCCATATATTTT	CASGLAAAIYF
NA	TRBV6-6	TRBJ2-5	NA	TGTGCCACCAAAAATACCGGACAGTCCCAAGAGACCCAGTACTTC	CATKNTGQSQETQYF
NA	TRBV5-1	TRBJ2-5	NA	TGCGCCAGCAGCTTGCAGGGACTAGAGACCCAGTACTTC	CASSLQGLETQYF
NA	TRBV19	TRBJ1-1	NA	TGTGCCAGTAGTATCCCCGGGTTGACTGAAGCTTTTTTT	CASSIPGLTEAFF
NA	TRBV6-5	TRBJ2-2	TRBD1	TGTGCCAGCAGCCCCGGGGACAGCGGGCTGTTTTTT	CASSPGDSGLFF
NA	TRBV5-6	TRBJ1-5	NA	TGTGCCAGCAGCGTCGGGCAGGGGAAAGTTCAGCCCCAGCATTTT	CASSVGQGKVQPQHF
NA	TRBV18	TRBJ1-1	NA	TGTGCCAGCTCACCATCCGGGGGGACTGAAGCTTTCTTT	CASSPSGGTEAFF
NA	TRBV27	TRBJ1-2	TRBD1	TGTGCCAGCAGTTTCCTTGGACAGGGGTATGGCTATGGCTACACCTTC	CASSFLGQGYGYGYTF
NA	TRBV7-9	TRBJ1-1	TRBD1	TGTGCCAGCAGCACAACAGGGGGCTTACATCCCACTGAAGCTTTCTTT	CASSTTGGLHPTEAFF
once	TRBV11-2	TRBJ1-2	TRBD1	TGTGCCAGCAGTCTGGGACAGATTAACTATGGCTACACCTTC	CASSLGQINYGYTF
NA	TRBV29-1	TRBJ2-1	TRBD1	TGCAGCGTTCCCGGGACAGGTCGCTACAATGAGCAGTTCTTC	CSVPGTGRYNEQFF
NA	TRBV18	TRBJ1-5	TRBD1	TGTGCCAGCTCACCGGGACAGGGACCTCAGCCCCAGCATTTT	CASSPGQGPQPQHF
NA	TRBV6-6	TRBJ2-3	TRBD2	TGTGCCACCTCGGGCCCGGGGGGAGATACGCAGTATTTT	CATSGPGGDTQYF
few	TRBV7-2	TRBJ1-2	NA	TGTGCCAGCAGCTTAAACCGACAGGTATACTATGGCTACACCTTC	CASSLNRQVYYGYTF
NA	TRBV6-2/TRBV6-3	TRBJ2-5	NA	TGTGCCAGCAGTAGGGGGACCCAGTACTTC	CASSRGTQYF
NA	TRBV20-1	TRBJ2-2	NA	TGCAGTGCTAGTCGCAGGCTTGGTGCCGGGGAGCTGTTTTTT	CSASRRLGAGELFF
NA	TRBV9	TRBJ2-3	TRBD1	TGTGCCAGCAGCCCTCGACAGGGGACAGATACGCAGTATTTT	CASSPRQGTDTQYF
NA	TRBV4-3	TRBJ2-3	NA	TGCGCCAGCAGCCAAGAGGGGCGGAGCACAGATACGCAGTATTTT	CASSQEGRSTDTQYF
few	TRBV5-1	TRBJ1-1	NA	TGCGCCAGTTCCGGGAGGACTGAAGCTTTCTTT	CASSGRTEAFF
few	TRBV7-2	TRBJ2-7	NA	TGTGCCAGCTCGGGAGCCTACGAGCAGTACTTC	CASSGAYEQYF
NA	TRBV14	TRBJ2-4	NA	TGTGCCAGCAGCCAAGAAGGGGCCCTAGCCAAAAACATTCAGTACTTC	CASSQEGALAKNIQYF
few	TRBV4-1	TRBJ1-2	NA	TGCGCCAGCAGCCAAGAGGTGGCAGGGCGGTCTTATGGCTACACCTTC	CASSQEVAGRSYGYTF
NA	TRBV4-1	TRBJ1-2	NA	TGCGCCAGCAGCCAAGTTAGACAGGCCCAGTATGGCTACACCTTC	CASSQVRQAQYGYTF
NA	TRBV2	TRBJ2-7	NA	TGTGCCAGCAGTGAAGCGGCCTCCTACGAGCAGTACTTC	CASSEAASYEQYF
NA	TRBV2	TRBJ2-3	NA	TGTGCCAGCAGGGGGGACATAGATACGCAGTATTTT	CASRGDIDTQYF
few	TRBV18	TRBJ2-1	TRBD2	TGTGCCAGCTCACCCAGGGCGGGAGAGGTTGAGCAGTTCTTC	CASSPRAGEVEQFF
NA	TRBV5-4	TRBJ1-6	TRBD1	TGTGCCAGCAGCACCACAGGGGTTTATCCCCTCCACTTT	CASSTTGVYPLHF
NA	TRBV5-6	TRBJ1-1	NA	TGTGCCAGCAGCCTCACAAACACTGAAGCTTTCTTT	CASSLTNTEAFF
NA	TRBV3-1/TRBV3-2	TRBJ1-4	NA	TGTGCCAGCAGCCAAGTTCCTAGTAGGAGTGAAAAACTGTTTTTT	CASSQVPSRSEKLFF
NA	TRBV7-2	TRBJ2-7	TRBD1	TGTGCCAGCAGCTTGTCCGGGACAGGTGTGTTTGTCGAGCAGTACTTC	CASSLSGTGVFVEQYF
NA	TRBV2	TRBJ2-7	NA	TGTGCCAGCAGTGAACCAGGGGTCCTCTCCTACGAGCAGTACTTC	CASSEPGVLSYEQYF
NA	TRBV18	TRBJ1-6	NA	TGTGCCAGCTCACCGGCCAGCCCACAGTTCCACTTT	CASSPASPQFHF
once	TRBV3-1/TRBV3-2	TRBJ2-2	NA	TGTGCCAGCAGCCTTGCCAGGAACACCGGGGAGCTGTTTTTT	CASSLARNTGELFF
NA	TRBV2	TRBJ1-1	NA	TGTGCCAGCAGGAGGGAGGGCACTGAAGCTTTCTTT	CASRREGTEAFF
NA	TRBV28	TRBJ1-5	NA	TGTGCCAGCACGAACAGGGTGGAACAGCCCCAGCATTTT	CASTNRVEQPQHF
NA	TRBV12-3/TRBV12-4	TRBJ1-2	NA	TGTGCCAGCAGTGAGGGTGTGGACTATGGCTACACCTTC	CASSEGVDYGYTF
NA	TRBV9	TRBJ2-3	TRBD2	TGTGCCAGCAGTCGTAGCGGGGGAAGCACAGATACGCAGTATTTT	CASSRSGGSTDTQYF
few	TRBV12-5	TRBJ2-5	NA	TGTGCTAGTGGTTTAAAAGGAGGTCCAAGAGAGGCCCAGTACTTC	CASGLKGGPREAQYF
NA	TRBV4-1	TRBJ2-4	TRBD2	TGCGCCAGCAGCCAAGAAGGCGGAGGGCGACTAGCGCTAGCCAAAAACATTCAGTACTTC	CASSQEGGGRLALAKNIQYF
NA	TRBV21-1	TRBJ2-5	NA	TGTGCCAGCAGCAAAACGGAGAGGGGGCGATCGGAGACCCAGTACTTC	CASSKTERGRSETQYF
NA	TRBV30	TRBJ2-3	TRBD2	TGTGCCTGGAGCTTGGGGCTGAGCGGGGGTGTAGATACGCAGTATTTT	CAWSLGLSGGVDTQYF
NA	TRBV5-1	TRBJ1-4	NA	TGCGCCAGCAGCTTGAGGTCGCAGGGGTCGGATGAAAAACTGTTTTTT	CASSLRSQGSDEKLFF
NA	TRBV3-1/TRBV3-2	TRBJ2-1	NA	TGTGCCAGCAGCCAAGAGAGTCACAATGAGCAGTTCTTC	CASSQESHNEQFF
NA	TRBV5-8	TRBJ2-1	NA	TGTGCCAGCAGCTTGGGGTCAGGGTGGTACAATGAGCAGTTCTTC	CASSLGSGWYNEQFF
NA	TRBV4-1	TRBJ2-2	TRBD1	TGCGCCAGCAGCCAAGATATACAGGGGCGAGAGCTGTTTTTT	CASSQDIQGRELFF
NA	TRBV5-6	TRBJ2-3	TRBD1	TGTGCCAGCAGCTTGGCGGGGACAGGCGTTTCAGATACGCAGTATTTT	CASSLAGTGVSDTQYF
NA	TRBV30	TRBJ2-7	TRBD2	TGTGCCTATGGCGGGGGGCCCTACGAGCAGTACTTC	CAYGGGPYEQYF
NA	TRBV5-6	TRBJ1-6	NA	TGTGCCAGCAGTCTACAGGGTACGTCCTATAATTCACCCCTCCACTTT	CASSLQGTSYNSPLHF
NA	TRBV6-5	TRBJ2-7	TRBD2	TGTGCCAGCAGTTCCCTAGCGGGAGGATCCTACGAGCAGTACTTC	CASSSLAGGSYEQYF
NA	TRBV9	TRBJ1-4	NA	TGTGCCAGCAGCGTAGGGGCGGGGATTAATGAAAAACTGTTTTTT	CASSVGAGINEKLFF
few	TRBV9	TRBJ2-7	NA	TGTGCCAGCAGCATGGGCGGGGAGTCCTATGGCGAGCAGTACTTC	CASSMGGESYGEQYF
NA	TRBV30	TRBJ1-2	NA	TGTGCCTGGAGCGAGGGCCCACTTTCTAGCTACACCTTC	CAWSEGPLSSYTF